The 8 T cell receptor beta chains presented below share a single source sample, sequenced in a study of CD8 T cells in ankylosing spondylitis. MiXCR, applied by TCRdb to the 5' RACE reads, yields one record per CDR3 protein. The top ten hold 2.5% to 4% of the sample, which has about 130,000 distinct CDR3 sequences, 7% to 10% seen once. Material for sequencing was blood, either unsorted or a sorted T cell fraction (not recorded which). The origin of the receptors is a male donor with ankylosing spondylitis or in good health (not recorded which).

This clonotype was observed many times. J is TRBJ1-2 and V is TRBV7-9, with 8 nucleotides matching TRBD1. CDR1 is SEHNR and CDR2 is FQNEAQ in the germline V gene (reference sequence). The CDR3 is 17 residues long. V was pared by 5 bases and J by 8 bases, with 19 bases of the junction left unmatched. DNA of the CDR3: TGTGCCAGCAGCATAAGAGCGGTCTACAGGGGGGAAGGAGGCTACACCTTC. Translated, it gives CASSIRAVYRGEGGYTF.

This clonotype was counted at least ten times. As DNA, the CDR3 is TGTGCCAGCAGTGTTAGCTACTACAATGAGCAGTTCTTC. This sequence encodes CASSVSYYNEQFF. The rearrangement uses TRBV6-1 and TRBJ2-1; D not resolved. This CDR3 spans 13 amino acids. Trimming pared 4 bases from V and 3 bases from J, leaving 7 bases between. Germline V CDR1 and CDR2: MNHNS, SASEGT.

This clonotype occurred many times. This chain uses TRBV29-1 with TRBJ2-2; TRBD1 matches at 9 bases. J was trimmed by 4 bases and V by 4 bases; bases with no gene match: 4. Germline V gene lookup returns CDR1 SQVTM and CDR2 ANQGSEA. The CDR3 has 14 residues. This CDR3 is CSVGRTGVTGELFF. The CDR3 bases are TGCAGCGTTGGTAGGACAGGGGTCACCGGGGAGCTGTTTTTT.

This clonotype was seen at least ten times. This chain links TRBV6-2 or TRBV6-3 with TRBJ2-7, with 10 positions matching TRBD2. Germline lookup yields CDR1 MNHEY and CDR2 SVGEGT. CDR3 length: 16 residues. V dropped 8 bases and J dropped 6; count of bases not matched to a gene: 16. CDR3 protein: CASLSPRTSGSPEQYF. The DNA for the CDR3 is TGTGCCAGCCTTAGCCCCCGGACTAGCGGATCTCCCGAGCAGTACTTC.

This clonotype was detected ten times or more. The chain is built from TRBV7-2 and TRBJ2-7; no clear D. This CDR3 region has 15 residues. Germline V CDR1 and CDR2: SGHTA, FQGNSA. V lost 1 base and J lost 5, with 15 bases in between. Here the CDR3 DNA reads TGTGCCAGCAGCTTAGGGCTTCTCTACACGGACGAGCAGTACTTC. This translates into CASSLGLLYTDEQYF.

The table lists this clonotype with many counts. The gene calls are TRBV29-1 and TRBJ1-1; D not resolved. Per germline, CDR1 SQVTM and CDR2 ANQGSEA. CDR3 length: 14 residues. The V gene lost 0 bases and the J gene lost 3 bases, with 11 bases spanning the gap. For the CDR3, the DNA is TGCAGCGTTGAAGATTGGGTACCACACACTGAAGCTTTCTTT. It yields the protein CSVEDWVPHTEAFF.

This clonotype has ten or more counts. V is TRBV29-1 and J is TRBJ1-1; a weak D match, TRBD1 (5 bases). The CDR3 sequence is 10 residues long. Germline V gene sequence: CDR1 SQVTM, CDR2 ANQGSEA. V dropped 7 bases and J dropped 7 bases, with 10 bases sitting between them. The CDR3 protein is CSARDSEAFF. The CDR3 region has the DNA TGCAGCGCCCGCGACAGTGAAGCTTTCTTT.

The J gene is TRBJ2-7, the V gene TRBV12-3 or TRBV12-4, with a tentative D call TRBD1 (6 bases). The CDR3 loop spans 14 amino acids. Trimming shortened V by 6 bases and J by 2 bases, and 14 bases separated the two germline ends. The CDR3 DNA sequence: TGTGCCAGCAGCATTCAGGGGTCGGCCTACGAGCAGTACTTC. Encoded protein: CASSIQGSAYEQYF.